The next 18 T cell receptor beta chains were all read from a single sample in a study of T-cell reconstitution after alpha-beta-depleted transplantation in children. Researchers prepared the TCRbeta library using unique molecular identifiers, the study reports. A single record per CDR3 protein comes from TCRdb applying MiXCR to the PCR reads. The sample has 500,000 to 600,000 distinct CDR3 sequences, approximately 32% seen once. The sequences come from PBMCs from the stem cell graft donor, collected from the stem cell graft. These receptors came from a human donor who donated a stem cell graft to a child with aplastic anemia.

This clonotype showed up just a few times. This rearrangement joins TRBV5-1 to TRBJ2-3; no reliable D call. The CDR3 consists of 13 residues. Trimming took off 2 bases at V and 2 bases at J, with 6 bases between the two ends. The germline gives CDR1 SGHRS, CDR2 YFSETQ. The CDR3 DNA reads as TGCGCCAGCAGCTTCCTGTTCACAGATACGCAGTATTTT. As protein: CASSFLFTDTQYF.

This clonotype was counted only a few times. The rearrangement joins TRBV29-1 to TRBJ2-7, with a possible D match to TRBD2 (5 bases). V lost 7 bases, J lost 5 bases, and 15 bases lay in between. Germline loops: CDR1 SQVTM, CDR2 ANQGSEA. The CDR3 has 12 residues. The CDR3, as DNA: TGCAGCGCTCGGACTGGCCCGAACGAGCAGTACTTC. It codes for CSARTGPNEQYF.

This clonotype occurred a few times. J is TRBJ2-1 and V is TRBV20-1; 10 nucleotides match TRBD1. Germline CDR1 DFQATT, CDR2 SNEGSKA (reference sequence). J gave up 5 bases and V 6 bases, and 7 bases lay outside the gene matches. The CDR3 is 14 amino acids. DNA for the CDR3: TGCAGTGCCGACAGGGGGCGCATGAACAATGAGCAGTTCTTC. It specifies CSADRGRMNNEQFF.

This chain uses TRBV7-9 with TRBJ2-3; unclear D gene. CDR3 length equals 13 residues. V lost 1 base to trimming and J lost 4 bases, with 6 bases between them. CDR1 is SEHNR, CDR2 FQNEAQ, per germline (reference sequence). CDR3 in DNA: TGTGCCAGCAGCTTAGTCTATGCAGATACGCAGTATTTT. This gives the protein CASSLVYADTQYF.

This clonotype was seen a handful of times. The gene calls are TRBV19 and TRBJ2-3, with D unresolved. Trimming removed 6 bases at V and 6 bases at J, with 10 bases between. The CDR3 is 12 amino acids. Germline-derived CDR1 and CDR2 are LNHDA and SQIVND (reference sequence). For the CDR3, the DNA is TGTGCCAGTAGCCCAACCAGGGATACGCAGTATTTT. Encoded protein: CASSPTRDTQYF.

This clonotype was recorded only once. This CDR3 reads CSATASGPQHF. DNA of the CDR3: TGCAGTGCCACAGCCTCCGGACCCCAGCATTTT. The rearrangement links TRBV20-1 to TRBJ1-5; the D is unclear. Germline lookup yields CDR1 DFQATT and CDR2 SNEGSKA (reference sequence). With 6 bases removed from V and 10 bases from J, the gap between germline ends came to 13 bases. CDR3 length: 11 amino acids.

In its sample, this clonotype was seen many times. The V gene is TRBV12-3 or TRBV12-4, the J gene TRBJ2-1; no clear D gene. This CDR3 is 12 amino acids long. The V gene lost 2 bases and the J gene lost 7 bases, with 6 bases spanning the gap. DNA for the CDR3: TGTGCCAGCAGTTTAATAGGGAATGAGCAGTTCTTC. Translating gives CASSLIGNEQFF.

In DNA form, the CDR3 reads TGTGCCACCAGCAGAGAGCCGACAGGGGGTCAGCCCCAGCATTTT. Encoded protein: CATSREPTGGQPQHF. The chain couples TRBV15 to TRBJ1-5; 9 positions agree with TRBD1. J gave up 6 bases and V 0 bases, and 3 bases lay outside the gene matches. Germline-derived CDR1 and CDR2 are LNHNV and YYDKDF (reference sequence). This CDR3 spans 15 amino acids.

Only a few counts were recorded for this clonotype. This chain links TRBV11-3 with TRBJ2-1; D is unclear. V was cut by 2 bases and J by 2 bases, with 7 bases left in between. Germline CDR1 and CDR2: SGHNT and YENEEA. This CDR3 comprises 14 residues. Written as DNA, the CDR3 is TGTGCCAGCAGCTTAACGCCCACCTACAATGAGCAGTTCTTC. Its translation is CASSLTPTYNEQFF.

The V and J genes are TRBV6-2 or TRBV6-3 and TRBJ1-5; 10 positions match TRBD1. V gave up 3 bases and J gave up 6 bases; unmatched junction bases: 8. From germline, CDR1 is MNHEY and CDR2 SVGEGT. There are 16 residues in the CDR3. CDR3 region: CASSYLRQGAGQPQHF. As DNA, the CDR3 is TGTGCCAGCAGTTATCTGCGACAGGGGGCCGGTCAGCCCCAGCATTTT.

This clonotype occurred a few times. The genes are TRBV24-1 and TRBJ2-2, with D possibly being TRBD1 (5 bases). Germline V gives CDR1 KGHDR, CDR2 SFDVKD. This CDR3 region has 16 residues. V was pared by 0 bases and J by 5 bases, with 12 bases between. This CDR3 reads CATSDLGQGKTGELFF. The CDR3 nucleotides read TGTGCCACCAGTGATTTGGGGCAGGGAAAAACCGGGGAGCTGTTTTTT.

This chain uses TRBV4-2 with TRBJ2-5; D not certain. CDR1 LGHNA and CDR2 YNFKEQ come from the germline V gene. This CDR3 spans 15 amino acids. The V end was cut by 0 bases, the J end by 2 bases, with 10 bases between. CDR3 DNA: TGTGCCAGCAGCCAAGATCACGGACGGCAAGAGACCCAGTACTTC. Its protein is CASSQDHGRQETQYF.

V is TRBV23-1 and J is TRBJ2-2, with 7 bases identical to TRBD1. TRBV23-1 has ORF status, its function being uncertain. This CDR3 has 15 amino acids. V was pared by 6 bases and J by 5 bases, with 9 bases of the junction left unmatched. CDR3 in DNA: TGCGCCAGCAGCCGCGACAGGGAGCCTACCGGGGAGCTGTTTTTT. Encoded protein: CASSRDREPTGELFF.

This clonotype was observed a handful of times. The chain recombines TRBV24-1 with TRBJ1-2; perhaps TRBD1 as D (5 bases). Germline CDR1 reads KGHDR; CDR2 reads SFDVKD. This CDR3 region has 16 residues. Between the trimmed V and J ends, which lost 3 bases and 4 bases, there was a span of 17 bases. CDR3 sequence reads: CATSDDSDRTPYGYTF. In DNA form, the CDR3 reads TGTGCCACCAGTGATGACTCCGACAGAACTCCCTATGGCTACACCTTC.

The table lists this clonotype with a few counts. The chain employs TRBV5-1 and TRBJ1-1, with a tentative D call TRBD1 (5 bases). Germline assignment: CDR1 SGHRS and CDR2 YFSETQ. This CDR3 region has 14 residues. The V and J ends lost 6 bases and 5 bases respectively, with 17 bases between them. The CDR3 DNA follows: TGCGCCAGCAACCCTTTGGGGGAGAAAACTGAAGCTTTCTTT. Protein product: CASNPLGEKTEAFF.

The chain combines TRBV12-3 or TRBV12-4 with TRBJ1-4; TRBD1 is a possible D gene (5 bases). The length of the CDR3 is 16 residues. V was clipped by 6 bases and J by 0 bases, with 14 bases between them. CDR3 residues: CASSRDGTTTNEKLFF. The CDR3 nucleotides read TGTGCCAGCAGCCGGGACGGAACTACAACTAATGAAAAACTGTTTTTT.

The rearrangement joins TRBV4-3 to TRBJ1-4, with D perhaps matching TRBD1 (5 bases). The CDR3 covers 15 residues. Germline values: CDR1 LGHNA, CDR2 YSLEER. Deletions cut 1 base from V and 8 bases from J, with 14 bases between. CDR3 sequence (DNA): TGCGCCAGCAGCCAAGCTTCTGGGACGGGCGAAAAACTGTTTTTT. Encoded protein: CASSQASGTGEKLFF.

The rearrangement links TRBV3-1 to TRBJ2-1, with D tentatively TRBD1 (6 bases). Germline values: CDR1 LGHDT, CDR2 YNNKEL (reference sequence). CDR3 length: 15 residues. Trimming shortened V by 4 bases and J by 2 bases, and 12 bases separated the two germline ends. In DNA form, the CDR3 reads TGTGCCAGCAGCCCCCGTCAGGGGACCTACAATGAGCAGTTCTTC. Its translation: CASSPRQGTYNEQFF.